This paragraph reports one TCR beta chain. Antigen: not known. The data belong to a study of read filtering for tumor transcriptome and immune sequencing. The CDR3 length is 14 residues. Germline loops: CDR1 SEHNR, CDR2 FQNEAQ (reference sequence). Trimming took off 5 bases at V and 5 bases at J, with 15 bases between the two ends. From approximately 430 ng of RNA, a library with molecular barcoded alpha/delta and beta/gamma adaptors was made. TCRdb re-called the reads with MiXCR, one entry per CDR3 protein. This table has some 140,000 distinct CDR3 sequences, over 10% appearing once. Findings and caveats of the study: Correlation between methods rose after single-read clonotypes were removed.

The clonotype comes from a donor at least 40 years old with multiple myeloma. The sequencing input was a population of CD138-negative cells sorted from bone marrow. The gene calls are TRBV7-9 and TRBJ1-1; D is undetermined. CDR3 nucleotides: TGTGCCAGCAGCCTCACGGGCGCCGGAACTGAAGCTTTCTTT. This translates into CASSLTGAGTEAFF.